The 4 T cell receptor beta chains below all came from one sample that was sequenced in a study of T cell responses to AZD1222 COVID-19 vaccine. Only in-frame clones appear in the TCRdb table, and some are missing; sequencing was by immunoSEQ multiplex PCR. The data show roughly 91,000 clones, more than 70% seen once. The specimen comprised peripheral blood, sampled on day 0 of AZD1222 vaccination. The receptors shown here come from an adult in good health.

The chain uses TRBV5-6 and TRBJ1-3; no definite D call. With 0 bases removed from V and 4 bases from J, the gap between germline ends came to 5 bases. This CDR3 contains 13 residues. Germline CDR1 reads SGHDT; CDR2 reads YYEEEE. CDR3 loop: CASSLGQGNTIYF. The CDR3 DNA reads as TGTGCCAGCAGCTTGGGGCAGGGAAACACCATATATTTT. The full variable domain, in which reference TRBV5-6 and TRBJ1-3 provide the parts outside the CDR3, is DAGVTQSPTHLIKTRGQQVTLRCSPKSGHDTVSWYQQALGQGPQFIFQYYEEEERQRGNFPDRFSGHQFPNYSSELNVNALLLGDSALYLCASSLGQGNTIYFGEGSWLTVV.

This chain connects TRBV7-2 to TRBJ2-5; 12 bases fit TRBD2. Trimming cost V 8 bases and J 5 bases; bases outside gene matches: 9. The CDR3 has 15 residues. Per germline, CDR1 SGHTA and CDR2 FQGNSA. CDR3 sequence reads: CASRRLAGGRETQYF. Here the CDR3 DNA reads TGTGCCAGCCGGAGGCTAGCGGGGGGGCGGGAGACCCAGTACTTC.

The chain has TRBV7-2 and TRBJ1-1; D unresolved. Germline V gene data show CDR1 as SGHTA and CDR2 as FQGNSA. The CDR3 has 15 amino acids. V was trimmed by 1 base and J by 4 bases, leaving 13 bases between them. CDR3 amino acids: CASSLVEGSSTEAFF. In DNA form, the CDR3 reads TGTGCCAGCAGCTTAGTGGAGGGTTCTAGCACTGAAGCTTTCTTT.

The chain has TRBV3-1 (or the pseudogene TRBV3-2) and TRBJ1-3; the match to TRBD1 covers 12 bases. With 7 bases clipped from V and 0 bases from J, the junction kept 4 bases outside the gene matches. CDR3 length: 16 residues. CDR1 is LGHDT and CDR2 is YNNKEL in the germline V gene (reference sequence). DNA for the CDR3: TGTGCCAGCACCCGGGACAGGGGGCTCTCTGGAAACACCATATATTTT. Translation gives CASTRDRGLSGNTIYF.